The sequence of this T cell receptor beta chain was determined in a study of cytomegalovirus exposure and HLA in healthy donors. The table came from immunoSEQ multiplex PCR; TCRdb's copy has only in-frame clones and leaves some out. The sample consists of about 110,000 clones, around nine tenths of them appearing once. This clone is a singleton in its sample. CDR3 length: 14 amino acids. V was shortened by 3 bases and J by 0 bases, with 6 bases between the two germline ends. Germline loops: CDR1 MNHNS, CDR2 SASEGT. The sample taken for sequencing was PBMCs. This clonotype was sampled from a woman in her 30s in good health and CMV-seropositive. The genes are TRBV6-1 and TRBJ2-4; D is uncertain. CDR3 protein: CASSESIAKNIQYF. The CDR3 DNA sequence: TGTGCCAGCAGTGAGAGTATAGCCAAAAACATTCAGTACTTC.